This T cell receptor beta chain appears in the sequencing data of a study of shared clonotypes between healthy human individuals. Study-wide results and limits: For sorted subsets, rarefaction showed incomplete sequencing despite large depth. Naive CD4 clonotypes were shared across a handful of donors at around 5.4%.

This was a deep-level run. Using immunoSEQ multiplex PCR, the repertoire was profiled, and TCRdb retains in-frame clones only, with some absent. The sample lists 640,000 or so clones, around 72% seen once, with around 1.8% in the top ten. The germline V gene has CDR1 MDHEN and CDR2 SYDVKM. The CDR3 consists of 13 residues. The V end was cut by 7 bases, the J end by 5 bases, with 15 bases between. About this clone: Its antigen remains unidentified.

The chain employs TRBV28 and TRBJ2-7; D not resolved. This sequence originates from a woman in her 30s in good health. Source material: memory CD4+ T cells sorted from blood. Subset given: CD45RA-negative fraction. The CDR3 DNA reads as TGTGCCAGCAAGTCTCCCCTTTCTAACGAGCAGTACTTC. It encodes CASKSPLSNEQYF.